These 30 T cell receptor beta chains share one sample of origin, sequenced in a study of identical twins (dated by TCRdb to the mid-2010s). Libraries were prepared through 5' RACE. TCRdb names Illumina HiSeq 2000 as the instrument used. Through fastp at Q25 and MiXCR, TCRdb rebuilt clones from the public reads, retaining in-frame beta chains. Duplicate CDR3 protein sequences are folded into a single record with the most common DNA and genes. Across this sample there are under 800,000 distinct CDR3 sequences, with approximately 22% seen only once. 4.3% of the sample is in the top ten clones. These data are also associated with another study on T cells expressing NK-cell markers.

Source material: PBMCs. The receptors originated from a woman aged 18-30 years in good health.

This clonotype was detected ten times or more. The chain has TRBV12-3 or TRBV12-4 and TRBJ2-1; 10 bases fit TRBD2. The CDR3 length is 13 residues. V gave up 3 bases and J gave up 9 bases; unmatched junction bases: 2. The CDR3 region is CASSFTSGTEQFF. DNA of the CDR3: TGTGCCAGCAGTTTCACTAGCGGGACTGAGCAGTTCTTC.

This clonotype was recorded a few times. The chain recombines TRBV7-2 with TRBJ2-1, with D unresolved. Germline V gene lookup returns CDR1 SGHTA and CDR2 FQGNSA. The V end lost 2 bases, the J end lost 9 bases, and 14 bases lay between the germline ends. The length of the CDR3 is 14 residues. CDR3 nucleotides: TGTGCCAGCAGCTTACAAGTGGACCACGGTGAGCAGTTCTTC. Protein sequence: CASSLQVDHGEQFF. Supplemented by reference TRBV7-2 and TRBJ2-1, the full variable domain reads GAGVSQSPSNKVTEKGKDVELRCDPISGHTALYWYRQSLGQGLEFLIYFQGNSAPDKSGLPSDRFSAERTGGSVSTLTIQRTQQEDSAVYLCASSLQVDHGEQFFGPGTRLTVL.

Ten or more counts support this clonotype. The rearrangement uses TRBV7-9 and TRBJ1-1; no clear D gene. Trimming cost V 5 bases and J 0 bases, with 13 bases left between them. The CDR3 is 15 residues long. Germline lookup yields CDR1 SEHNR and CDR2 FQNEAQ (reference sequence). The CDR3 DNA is TGTGCCAGCAGCCCTCCCGCGGGTATGAACACTGAAGCTTTCTTT. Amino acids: CASSPPAGMNTEAFF.

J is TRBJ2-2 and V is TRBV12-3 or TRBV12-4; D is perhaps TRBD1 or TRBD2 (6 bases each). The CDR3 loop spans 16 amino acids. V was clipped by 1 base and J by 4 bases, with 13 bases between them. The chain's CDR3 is CASSLVGGGRTGELFF. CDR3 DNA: TGTGCCAGCAGTTTAGTGGGGGGCGGCCGCACCGGGGAGCTGTTTTTT.

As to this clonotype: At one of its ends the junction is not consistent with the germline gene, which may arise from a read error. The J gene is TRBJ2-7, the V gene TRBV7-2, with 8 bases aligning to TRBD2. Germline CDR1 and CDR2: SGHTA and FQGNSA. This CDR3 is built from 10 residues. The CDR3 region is CASSLDRLAW. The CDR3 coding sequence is TGTGCCAGCAGCTTAGACCGACTAGCGTGG.

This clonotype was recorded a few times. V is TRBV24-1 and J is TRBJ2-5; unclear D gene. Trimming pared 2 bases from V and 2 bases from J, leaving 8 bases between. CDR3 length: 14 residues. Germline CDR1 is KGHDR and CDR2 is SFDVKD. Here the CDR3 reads CATSDYFFQETQYF. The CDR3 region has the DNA TGTGCCACCAGTGATTACTTCTTTCAAGAGACCCAGTACTTC.

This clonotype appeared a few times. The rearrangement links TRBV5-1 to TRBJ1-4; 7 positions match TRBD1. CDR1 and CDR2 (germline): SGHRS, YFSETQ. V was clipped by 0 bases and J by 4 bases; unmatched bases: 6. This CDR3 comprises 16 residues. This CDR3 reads CASSLDTGAVNEKLFF. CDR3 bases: TGCGCCAGCAGCTTGGATACAGGGGCCGTTAATGAAAAACTGTTTTTT.

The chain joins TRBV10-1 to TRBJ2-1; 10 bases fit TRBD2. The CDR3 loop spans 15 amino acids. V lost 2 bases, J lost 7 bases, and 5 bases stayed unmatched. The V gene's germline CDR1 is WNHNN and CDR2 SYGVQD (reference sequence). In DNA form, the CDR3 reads TGCGCCAGCAGTGAGGGCGGACTAGCGGTTAATGAGCAGTTCTTC. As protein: CASSEGGLAVNEQFF.

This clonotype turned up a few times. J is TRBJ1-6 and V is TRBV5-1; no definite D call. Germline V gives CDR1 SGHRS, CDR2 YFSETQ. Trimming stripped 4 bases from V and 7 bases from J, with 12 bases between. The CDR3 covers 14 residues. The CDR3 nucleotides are TGCGCCAGCAGCCAGGACCGGGCCAATTCACCCCTCCACTTT. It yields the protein CASSQDRANSPLHF. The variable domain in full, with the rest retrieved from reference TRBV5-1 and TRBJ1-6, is KAGVTQTPRYLIKTRGQQVTLSCSPISGHRSVSWYQQTPGQGLQFLFEYFSETQRNKGNFPGRFSGRQFSNSRSEMNVSTLELGDSALYLCASSQDRANSPLHFGNGTRLTVT.

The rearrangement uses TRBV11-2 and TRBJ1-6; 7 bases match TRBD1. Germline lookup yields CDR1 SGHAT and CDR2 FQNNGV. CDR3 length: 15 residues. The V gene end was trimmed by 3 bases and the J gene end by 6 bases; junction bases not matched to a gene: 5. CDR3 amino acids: CASSFLTGSNSPLHF. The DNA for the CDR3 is TGTGCCAGCAGCTTCCTGACAGGGAGTAATTCACCCCTCCACTTT.

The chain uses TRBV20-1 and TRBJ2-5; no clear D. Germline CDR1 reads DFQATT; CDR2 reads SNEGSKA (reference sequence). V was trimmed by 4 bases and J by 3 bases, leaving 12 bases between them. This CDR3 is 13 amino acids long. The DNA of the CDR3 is TGCAGTGCTAAGATCAAGGCAGAAGAGACCCAGTACTTC. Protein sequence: CSAKIKAEETQYF.

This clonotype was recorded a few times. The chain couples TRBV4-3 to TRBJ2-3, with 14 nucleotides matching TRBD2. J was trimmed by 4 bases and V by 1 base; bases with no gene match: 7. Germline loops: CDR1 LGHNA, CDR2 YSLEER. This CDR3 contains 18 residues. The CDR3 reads CASSQARGTSGSSDTQYF. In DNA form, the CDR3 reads TGCGCCAGCAGCCAAGCTAGGGGGACTAGCGGGAGCTCAGATACGCAGTATTTT.

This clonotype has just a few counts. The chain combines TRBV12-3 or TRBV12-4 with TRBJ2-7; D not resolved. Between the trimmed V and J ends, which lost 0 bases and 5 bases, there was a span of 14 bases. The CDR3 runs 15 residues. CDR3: CASSLAVTRRNEQYF. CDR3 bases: TGTGCCAGCAGTTTAGCGGTCACCAGGCGAAACGAGCAGTACTTC.

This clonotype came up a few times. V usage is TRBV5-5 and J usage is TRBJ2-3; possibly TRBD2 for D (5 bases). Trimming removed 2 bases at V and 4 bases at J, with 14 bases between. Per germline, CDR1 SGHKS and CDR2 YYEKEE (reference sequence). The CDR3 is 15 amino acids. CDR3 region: CASSFWETEADTQYF. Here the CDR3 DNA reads TGTGCCAGCAGCTTTTGGGAGACGGAGGCAGATACGCAGTATTTT.

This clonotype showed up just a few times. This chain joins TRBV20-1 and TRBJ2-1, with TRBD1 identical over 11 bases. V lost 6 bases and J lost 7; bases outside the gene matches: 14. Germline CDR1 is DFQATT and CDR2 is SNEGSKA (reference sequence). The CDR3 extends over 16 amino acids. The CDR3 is CSARSAGTGGKNEQFF. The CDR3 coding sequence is TGCAGTGCGAGAAGCGCCGGGACAGGGGGTAAAAATGAGCAGTTCTTC.

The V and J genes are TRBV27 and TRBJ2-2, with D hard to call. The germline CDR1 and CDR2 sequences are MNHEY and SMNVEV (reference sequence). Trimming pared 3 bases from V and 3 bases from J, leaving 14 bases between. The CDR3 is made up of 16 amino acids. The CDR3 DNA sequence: TGTGCCAGCAGTTTTTCGGGCAGAACTCACACCGGGGAGCTGTTTTTT. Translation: CASSFSGRTHTGELFF.

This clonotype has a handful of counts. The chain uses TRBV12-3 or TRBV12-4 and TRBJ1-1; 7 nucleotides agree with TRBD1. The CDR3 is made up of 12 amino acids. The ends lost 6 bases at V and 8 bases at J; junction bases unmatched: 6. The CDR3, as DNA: TGTGCCAGCAGGACAACAGGGGCGGAAGCTTTCTTT. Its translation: CASRTTGAEAFF.

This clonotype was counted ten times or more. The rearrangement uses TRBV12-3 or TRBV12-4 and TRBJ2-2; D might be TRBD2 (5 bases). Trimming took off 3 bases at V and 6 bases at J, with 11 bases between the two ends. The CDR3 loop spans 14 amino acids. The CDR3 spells CASSLLATAGELFF. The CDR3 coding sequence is TGTGCCAGCAGTTTGTTAGCGACGGCCGGGGAGCTGTTTTTT.

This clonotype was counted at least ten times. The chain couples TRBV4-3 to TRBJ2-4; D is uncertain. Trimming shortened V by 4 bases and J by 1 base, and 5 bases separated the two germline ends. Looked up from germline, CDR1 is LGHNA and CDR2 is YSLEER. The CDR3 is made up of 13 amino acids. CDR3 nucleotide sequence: TGCGCCAGCAGCCCTGAGGCCAAAAACATTCAGTACTTC. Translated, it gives CASSPEAKNIQYF.

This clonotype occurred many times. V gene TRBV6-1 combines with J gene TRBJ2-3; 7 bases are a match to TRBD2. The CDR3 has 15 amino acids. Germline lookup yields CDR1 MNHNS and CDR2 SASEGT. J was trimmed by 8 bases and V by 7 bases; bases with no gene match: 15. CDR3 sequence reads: CASTNGEGKEGTQYF. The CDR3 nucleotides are TGTGCCAGCACTAACGGGGAGGGGAAAGAGGGTACGCAGTATTTT.

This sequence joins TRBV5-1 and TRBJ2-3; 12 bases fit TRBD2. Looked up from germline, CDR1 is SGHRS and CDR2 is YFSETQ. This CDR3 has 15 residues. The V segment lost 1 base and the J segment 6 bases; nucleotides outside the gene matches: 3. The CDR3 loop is CASSLSSGGADTQYF. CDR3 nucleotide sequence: TGCGCCAGCAGCTTGTCTAGCGGGGGGGCGGATACGCAGTATTTT.

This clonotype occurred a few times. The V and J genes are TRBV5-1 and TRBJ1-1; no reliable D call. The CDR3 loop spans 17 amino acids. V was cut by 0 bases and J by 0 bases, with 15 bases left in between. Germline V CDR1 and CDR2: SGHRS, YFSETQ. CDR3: CASSLVPGSPLNTEAFF. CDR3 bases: TGCGCCAGCAGCTTGGTGCCGGGGTCCCCTCTGAACACTGAAGCTTTCTTT.

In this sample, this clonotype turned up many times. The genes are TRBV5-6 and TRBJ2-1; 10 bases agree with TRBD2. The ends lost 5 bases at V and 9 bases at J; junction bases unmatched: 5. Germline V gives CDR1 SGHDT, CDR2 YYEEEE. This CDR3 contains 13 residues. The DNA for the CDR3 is TGTGCCAGCAGACGACTAGCGGGTCGTGAGCAGTTCTTC. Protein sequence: CASRRLAGREQFF.

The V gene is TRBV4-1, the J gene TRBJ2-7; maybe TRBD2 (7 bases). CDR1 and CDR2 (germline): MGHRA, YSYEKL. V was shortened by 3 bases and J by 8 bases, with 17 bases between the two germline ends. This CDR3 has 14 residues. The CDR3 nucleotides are TGCGCCAGCAGCCAGGCGGGGGCGGGCCTGCAGCAGTACTTC. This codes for CASSQAGAGLQQYF.

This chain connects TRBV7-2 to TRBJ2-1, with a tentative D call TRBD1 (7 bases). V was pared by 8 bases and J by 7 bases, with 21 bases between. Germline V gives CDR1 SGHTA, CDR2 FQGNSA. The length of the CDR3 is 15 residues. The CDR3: CASSPRGVRANEQFF. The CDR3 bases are TGTGCCAGCTCCCCCAGGGGGGTGAGGGCTAATGAGCAGTTCTTC.

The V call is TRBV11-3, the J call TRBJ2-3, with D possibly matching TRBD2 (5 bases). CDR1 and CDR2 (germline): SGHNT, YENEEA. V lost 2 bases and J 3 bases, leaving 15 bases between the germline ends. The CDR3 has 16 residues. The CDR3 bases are TGTGCCAGCAGCTTATCCGGGATGAGTCTAACAGATACGCAGTATTTT. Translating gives CASSLSGMSLTDTQYF.

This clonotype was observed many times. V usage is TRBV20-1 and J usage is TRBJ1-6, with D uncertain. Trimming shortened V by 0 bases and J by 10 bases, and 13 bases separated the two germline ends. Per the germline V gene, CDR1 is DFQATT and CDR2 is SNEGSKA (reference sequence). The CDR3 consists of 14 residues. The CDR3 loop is CSARDAGRESPLHF. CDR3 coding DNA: TGCAGTGCTAGAGATGCGGGTCGGGAATCACCCCTCCACTTT.

In DNA, the CDR3 is TGTGCCATCAGGGGCCTCACAGATACGCAGTATTTT. Translation: CAIRGLTDTQYF. This chain connects TRBV10-3 to TRBJ2-3; D unresolved. This CDR3 spans 12 amino acids. The V and J ends lost 6 bases and 2 bases respectively, with 6 bases between them. The germline V gene encodes CDR1 ENHRY and CDR2 SYGVKD.

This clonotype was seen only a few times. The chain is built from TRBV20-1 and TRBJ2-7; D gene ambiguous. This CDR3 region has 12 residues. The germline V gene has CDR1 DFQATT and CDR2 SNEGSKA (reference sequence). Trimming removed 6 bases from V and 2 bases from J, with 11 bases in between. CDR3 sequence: CSAQGSTYEQYF. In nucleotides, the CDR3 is TGCAGTGCCCAAGGCTCGACCTACGAGCAGTACTTC.

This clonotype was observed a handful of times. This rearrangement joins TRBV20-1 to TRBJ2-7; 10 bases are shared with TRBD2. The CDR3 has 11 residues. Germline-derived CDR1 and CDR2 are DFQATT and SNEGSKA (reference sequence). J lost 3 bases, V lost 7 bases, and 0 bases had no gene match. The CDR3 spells CSGTSGYEQYF. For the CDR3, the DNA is TGCAGTGGGACTAGCGGCTACGAGCAGTACTTC.